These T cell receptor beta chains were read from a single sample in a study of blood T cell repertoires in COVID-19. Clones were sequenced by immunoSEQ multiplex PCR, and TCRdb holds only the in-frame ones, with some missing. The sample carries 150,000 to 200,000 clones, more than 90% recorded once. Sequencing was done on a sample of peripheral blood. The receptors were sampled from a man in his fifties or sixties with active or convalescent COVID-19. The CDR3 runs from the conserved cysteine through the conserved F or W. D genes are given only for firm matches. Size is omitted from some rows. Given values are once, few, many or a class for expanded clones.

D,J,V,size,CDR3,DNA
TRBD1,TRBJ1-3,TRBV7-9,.,CASSLILRGPLYF,TGTGCCAGCAGCTTAATATTAAGGGGGCCACTATATTTT
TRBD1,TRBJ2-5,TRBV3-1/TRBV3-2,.,CASSLGQQETQYF,TGTGCCAGCAGCCTGGGACAGCAAGAGACCCAGTACTTC
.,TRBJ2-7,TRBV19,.,CASTKRQGLYEQYF,TGTGCCAGTACCAAAAGACAGGGACTCTACGAGCAGTACTTC
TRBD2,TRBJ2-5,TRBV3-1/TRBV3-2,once,CASSQDLAGGGTQYF,TGTGCCAGCAGCCAAGACCTGGCGGGGGGAGGGACCCAGTACTTC
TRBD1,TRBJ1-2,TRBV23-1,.,CASSQSPDREVSSGYTF,TGCGCCAGCAGTCAATCTCCTGACAGGGAGGTTTCTAGCGGCTACACCTTC
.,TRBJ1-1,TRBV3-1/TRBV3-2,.,CASSQERGTMNTEAFF,TGTGCCAGCAGCCAAGAGAGGGGGACAATGAACACTGAAGCTTTCTTT
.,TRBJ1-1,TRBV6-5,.,CASSYTQGNTEAFF,TGTGCCAGCAGTTATACTCAGGGTAACACTGAAGCTTTCTTT
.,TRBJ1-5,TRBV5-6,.,CASSLDSAGSNQPQHF,TGTGCCAGCAGCTTGGATTCCGCGGGTAGCAATCAGCCCCAGCATTTT
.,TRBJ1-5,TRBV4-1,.,CASSQSQWQPQHF,TGCGCCAGCAGCCAATCCCAGTGGCAGCCCCAGCATTTT
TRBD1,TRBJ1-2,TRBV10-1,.,CASSTGQGYGYTF,TGCGCCAGCAGTACCGGACAGGGCTATGGCTACACCTTC
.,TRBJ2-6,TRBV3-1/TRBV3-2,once,CASSPLPQGSGANVLTF,TGTGCCAGCAGCCCACTCCCTCAGGGTTCTGGGGCCAACGTCCTGACTTTC
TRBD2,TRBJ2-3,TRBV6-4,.,CASSLGLADTDTQYF,TGTGCCAGCAGTTTAGGACTAGCGGATACAGATACGCAGTATTTT
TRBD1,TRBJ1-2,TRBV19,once,CASWTGAFGYGYTF,TGTGCCAGCTGGACAGGGGCTTTCGGCTATGGCTACACCTTC
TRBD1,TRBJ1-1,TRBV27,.,CASSINRGRSEAFF,TGTGCCAGCAGCATTAACAGGGGGCGTAGTGAAGCTTTCTTT
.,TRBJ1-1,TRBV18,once,CASSRLREGDTEAFF,TGTGCCAGCTCACGTCTAAGGGAAGGGGACACTGAAGCTTTCTTT
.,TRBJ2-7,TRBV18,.,CASSTEAGFGQYF,TGTGCCAGCTCAACCGAGGCGGGTTTCGGGCAGTACTTC
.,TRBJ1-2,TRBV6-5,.,CASDYYGYTF,TGTGCCAGCGACTACTATGGCTACACCTTC
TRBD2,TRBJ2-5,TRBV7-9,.,CASSLNSGSQETQYF,TGTGCCAGCAGCTTAAATAGCGGGAGTCAAGAGACCCAGTACTTC
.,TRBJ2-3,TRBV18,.,CASSRSGRGAADTQYF,TGTGCCAGCTCACGTTCTGGTCGGGGGGCCGCAGATACGCAGTATTTT
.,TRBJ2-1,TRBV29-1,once,CSVSPPGGEQFF,TGCAGCGTTTCACCCCCCGGCGGTGAGCAGTTCTTC
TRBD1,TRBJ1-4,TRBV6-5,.,CASSYSGTGFEKLFF,TGTGCCAGCAGTTACTCAGGGACAGGCTTTGAAAAACTGTTTTTT
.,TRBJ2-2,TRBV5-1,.,CASSLRTALNTGELFF,TGCGCCAGCAGCTTGAGGACAGCCTTGAACACCGGGGAGCTGTTTTTT
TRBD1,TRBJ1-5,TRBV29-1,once,CSVQQGGLQPQHF,TGCAGCGTTCAACAAGGGGGCTTGCAGCCCCAGCATTTT
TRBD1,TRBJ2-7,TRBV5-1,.,CASSLDRGIINEQYF,TGCGCCAGCAGCTTGGACAGGGGGATAATAAACGAGCAGTACTTC
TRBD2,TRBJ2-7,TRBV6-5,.,CASSYSASGGPFEQYF,TGTGCCAGCAGTTACTCGGCTAGCGGGGGCCCCTTCGAGCAGTACTTC
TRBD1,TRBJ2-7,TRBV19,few,CASSIDGGQVTYEQYF,TGTGCCAGTAGTATAGATGGAGGACAGGTAACATACGAGCAGTACTTC
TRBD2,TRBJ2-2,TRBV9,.,CASSVVPSGSNTGELFF,TGTGCCAGCAGCGTAGTCCCTAGCGGATCGAACACCGGGGAGCTGTTTTTT
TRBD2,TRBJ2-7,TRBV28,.,CASSLSGRAIYEQYF,TGTGCCAGCAGTCTTAGCGGGAGGGCCATATACGAGCAGTACTTC
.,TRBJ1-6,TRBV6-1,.,CASSVDGQREHSPLHF,TGTGCCAGCAGTGTTGATGGTCAAAGGGAGCATTCACCCCTCCACTTT
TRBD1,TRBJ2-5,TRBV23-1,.,CASSQSGQGQEERETQYF,TGCGCCAGCAGTCAATCGGGACAGGGGCAAGAGGAAAGGGAGACCCAGTACTTC
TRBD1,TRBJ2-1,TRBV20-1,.,CSARTGGPQFF,TGCAGTGCCAGGACAGGGGGCCCCCAGTTCTTC